Listed below are T cell receptor beta chains from one sample, sequenced in a study of spatial heterogeneity in lung cancer. TCRdb ran MiXCR on the 5' RACE reads and lists one entry per CDR3 protein. The table lists roughly 70,000 distinct CDR3 sequences, 8% to 9.5% of them singletons. Source: PBMCs, taken at follow-up. The source is a female donor with early-stage non-small cell lung cancer. The CDR3 runs from the conserved cysteine through the conserved F or W. D genes are given only for firm matches. Only part of the rows carry a size: once, few, many, or a class if the clone is expanded.

cdr3_aa | cdr3_nt | v_call | clone_size | j_call | d_call
CASSESEGQGYF | TGCGCCAGCAGTGAGTCGGAGGGACAAGGGTACTTC | TRBV10-2 | few | TRBJ2-7 | -
CASSVGRHPYGYTF | TGTGCCAGCAGCGTGGGACGGCATCCTTATGGCTACACCTTC | TRBV14 | - | TRBJ1-2 | -
CASSYTGGRPGNQPQHF | TGTGCCAGCAGTTACACAGGGGGCCGGCCGGGCAATCAGCCCCAGCATTTT | TRBV6-6 | few | TRBJ1-5 | TRBD1
CASSSNQGGELFF | TGTGCCAGCAGTTCCAATCAGGGCGGGGAGCTGTTTTTT | TRBV12-3/TRBV12-4 | - | TRBJ2-2 | -
CASSKDRAAGVEQYF | TGTGCCAGCAGCAAGGACAGGGCAGCGGGAGTCGAGCAGTACTTC | TRBV7-9 | few | TRBJ2-7 | -
CASSVPKEQYF | TGTGCCAGCAGCGTTCCGAAAGAGCAGTACTTC | TRBV9 | many | TRBJ2-7 | -
CASSNTAGSGRETQYF | TGCGCCAGCAGCAACACCGCGGGTAGCGGGAGGGAGACCCAGTACTTC | TRBV5-1 | many | TRBJ2-5 | TRBD2
CASSQLEGWNYGYTF | TGTGCCAGCAGCCAACTGGAGGGATGGAACTATGGCTACACCTTC | TRBV11-2 | many | TRBJ1-2 | -
CASPPYEQYF | TGTGCCAGTCCCCCCTACGAGCAGTACTTC | TRBV12-3/TRBV12-4 | many | TRBJ2-7 | -
CASSLAASLYQETQYF | TGTGCCAGCAGTTTAGCTGCTAGCCTGTACCAAGAGACCCAGTACTTC | TRBV27 | many | TRBJ2-5 | -
CASSLAVNGEKLFF | TGTGCCAGCAGCTTAGCGGTTAACGGTGAAAAACTGTTTTTT | TRBV7-2 | many | TRBJ1-4 | -
CASSLQTGTRGTDTQYF | TGTGCCAGCAGCTTGCAGACCGGGACTAGAGGCACAGATACGCAGTATTTT | TRBV5-8 | many | TRBJ2-3 | TRBD2
CASSQTGRAGNTIYF | TGTGCCAGCAGCCAGACGGGACGAGCTGGAAACACCATATATTTT | TRBV6-6 | - | TRBJ1-3 | -
CASRGTGTVNTEAFF | TGTGCCAGCAGGGGGACCGGGACAGTTAACACTGAAGCTTTCTTT | TRBV12-3/TRBV12-4 | many | TRBJ1-1 | TRBD1
CASSPSTGGAGANVLTF | TGCGCCAGCAGCCCTTCTACAGGGGGCGCTGGGGCCAACGTCCTGACTTTC | TRBV5-1 | few | TRBJ2-6 | TRBD1
CASSLDELTYEQYF | TGTGCCAGCAGCTTAGATGAACTAACCTACGAGCAGTACTTC | TRBV7-8 | many | TRBJ2-7 | -
CASSQTNGGERYF | TGTGCCAGCAGCCAAACTAATGGAGGGGAACGGTACTTC | TRBV3-1 | few | TRBJ2-4 | -
CASRYGRELHNEQFF | TGTGCCAGCAGGTATGGGAGGGAGCTCCACAATGAGCAGTTCTTC | TRBV2 | many | TRBJ2-1 | TRBD2
CSAPREGQNNSPLHF | TGCAGTGCCCCACGTGAAGGACAGAATAATTCACCCCTCCACTTT | TRBV20-1 | many | TRBJ1-6 | -
CASSSTDSFYGYTF | TGTGCCAGCAGTTCGACGGACAGCTTCTATGGCTACACCTTC | TRBV6-1 | few | TRBJ1-2 | -
CASSPLGDAEQFF | TGTGCCAGCAGCCCCCTGGGGGACGCTGAGCAGTTCTTC | TRBV7-9 | many | TRBJ2-1 | -
CASIDRGRADTQYF | TGTGCCAGCATCGACAGGGGTCGGGCAGATACGCAGTATTTT | TRBV6-5 | few | TRBJ2-3 | TRBD1
CASSPSSGPTGELFF | TGTGCCAGCAGCCCCAGTAGCGGCCCCACCGGGGAGCTGTTTTTT | TRBV11-3 | few | TRBJ2-2 | -
CASSLTLAGINEQFF | TGTGCCAGCAGCTTAACACTAGCGGGGATCAATGAGCAGTTCTTC | TRBV7-9 | many | TRBJ2-1 | TRBD2
CASSPREAFQETQYF | TGTGCCAGCAGCCCCCGGGAAGCGTTCCAAGAGACCCAGTACTTC | TRBV11-2 | many | TRBJ2-5 | -
CASSRPRKNIQYF | TGTGCCAGCAGCCGACCCAGGAAAAACATTCAGTACTTC | TRBV11-2 | many | TRBJ2-4 | -
CASSTTGGINQPQHF | TGCGCCAGCAGCACGACAGGGGGCATCAATCAGCCCCAGCATTTT | TRBV5-1 | - | TRBJ1-5 | TRBD1
CASSLNRGRFNEQFF | TGTGCCAGCAGCTTAAACAGGGGGCGCTTCAATGAGCAGTTCTTC | TRBV11-3 | many | TRBJ2-1 | TRBD1
CASSVGLAGWDEQFF | TGTGCCAGCAGCGTAGGGCTAGCAGGTTGGGATGAGCAGTTCTTC | TRBV9 | many | TRBJ2-1 | -